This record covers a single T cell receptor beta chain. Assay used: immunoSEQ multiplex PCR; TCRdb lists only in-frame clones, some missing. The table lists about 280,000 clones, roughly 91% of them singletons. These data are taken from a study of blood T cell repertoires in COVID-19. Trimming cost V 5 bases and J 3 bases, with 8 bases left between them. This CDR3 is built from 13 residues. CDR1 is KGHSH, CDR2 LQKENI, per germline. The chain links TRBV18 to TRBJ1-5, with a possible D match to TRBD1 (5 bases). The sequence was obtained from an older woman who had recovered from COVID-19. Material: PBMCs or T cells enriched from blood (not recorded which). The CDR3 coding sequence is TGTGCCAGCTCAACAGGAACCAATCAGCCCCAGCATTTT. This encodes CASSTGTNQPQHF.